What follows describes a single T cell receptor (beta chain). The sample is drawn from a study of blood T cell repertoires in COVID-19. Study details: Whether acute or convalescent, the COVID-19 samples came from the United States, Italy and Spain. From T cells, B-cell-depleted T cells, or PBMCs came the material, which was cDNA or gDNA.

Authors' data handling: How many nucleated cells were present was estimated from reference gene primer amplification. Repertoires were generated with immunoSEQ multiplex PCR, while TCRdb's copy carries only in-frame clones and drops some. The D gene and trimming were derived from the DNA, and the V and J assignments and clone size from that table. The sample holds some 380,000 clones; around 89% are singletons and the top ten take around 6.3%. V shed 2 bases and J shed 1 base, with 6 bases lying between them. The germline CDR1 and CDR2 sequences are SGHNT and YYREEE (reference sequence). There are 14 residues in the CDR3.

The source is a man aged 18 to 29 with active or convalescent COVID-19. The genes are TRBV5-4 and TRBJ2-2; unclear D gene. Sequencing was performed on peripheral blood. The CDR3 loop reads CASSFLRNTGELFF. In DNA form, the CDR3 reads TGTGCCAGCAGCTTCCTCCGGAACACCGGGGAGCTGTTTTTT. The full variable domain, rest sourced from reference TRBV5-4 and TRBJ2-2, is ETGVTQSPTHLIKTRGQQVTLRCSSQSGHNTVSWYQQALGQGPQFIFQYYREEENGRGNFPPRFSGLQFPNYSSELNVNALELDDSALYLCASSFLRNTGELFFGEGSRLTVL.